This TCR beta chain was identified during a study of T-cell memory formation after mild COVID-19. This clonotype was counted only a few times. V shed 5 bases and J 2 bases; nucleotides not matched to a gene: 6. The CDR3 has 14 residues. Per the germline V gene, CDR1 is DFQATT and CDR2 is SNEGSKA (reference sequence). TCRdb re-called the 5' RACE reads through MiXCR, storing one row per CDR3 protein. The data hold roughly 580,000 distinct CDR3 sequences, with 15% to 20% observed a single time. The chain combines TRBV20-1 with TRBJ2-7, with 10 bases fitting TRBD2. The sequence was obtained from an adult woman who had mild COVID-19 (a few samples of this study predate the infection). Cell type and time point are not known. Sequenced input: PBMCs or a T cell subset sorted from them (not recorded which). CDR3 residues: CSAALAGGAYEQYF. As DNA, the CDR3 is TGCAGTGCTGCGTTAGCGGGAGGTGCCTACGAGCAGTACTTC.